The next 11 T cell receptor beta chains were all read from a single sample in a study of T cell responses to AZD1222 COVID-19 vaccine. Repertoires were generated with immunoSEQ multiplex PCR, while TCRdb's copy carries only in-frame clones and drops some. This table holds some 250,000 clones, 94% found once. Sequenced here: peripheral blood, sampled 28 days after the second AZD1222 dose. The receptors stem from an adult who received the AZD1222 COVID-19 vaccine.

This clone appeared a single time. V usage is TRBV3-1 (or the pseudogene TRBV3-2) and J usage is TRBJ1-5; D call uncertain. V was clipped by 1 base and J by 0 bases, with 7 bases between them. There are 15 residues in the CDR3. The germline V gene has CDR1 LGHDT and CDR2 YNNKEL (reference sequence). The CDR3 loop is CASSQVADSNQPQHF. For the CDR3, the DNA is TGTGCCAGCAGCCAAGTGGCTGATAGCAATCAGCCCCAGCATTTT.

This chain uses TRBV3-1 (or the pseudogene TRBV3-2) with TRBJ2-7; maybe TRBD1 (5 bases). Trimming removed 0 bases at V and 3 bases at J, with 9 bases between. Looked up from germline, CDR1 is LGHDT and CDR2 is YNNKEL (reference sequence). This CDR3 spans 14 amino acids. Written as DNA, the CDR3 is TGTGCCAGCAGCCAAGACGGCAGGGTCTACGAGCAGTACTTC. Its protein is CASSQDGRVYEQYF.

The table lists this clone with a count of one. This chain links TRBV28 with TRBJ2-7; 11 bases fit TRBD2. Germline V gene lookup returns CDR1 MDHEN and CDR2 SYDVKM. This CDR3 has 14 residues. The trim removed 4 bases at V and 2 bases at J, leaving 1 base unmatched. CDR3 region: CASSWGLAAYEQYF. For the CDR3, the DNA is TGTGCCAGCAGTTGGGGACTAGCGGCCTACGAGCAGTACTTC.

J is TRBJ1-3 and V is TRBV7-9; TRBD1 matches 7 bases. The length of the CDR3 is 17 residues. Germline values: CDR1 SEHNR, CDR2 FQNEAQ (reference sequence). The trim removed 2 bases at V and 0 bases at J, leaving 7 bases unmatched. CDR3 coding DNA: TGTGCCAGCAGCTTAACTCAGGGGGGGGTCTCTGGAAACACCATATATTTT. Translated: CASSLTQGGVSGNTIYF.

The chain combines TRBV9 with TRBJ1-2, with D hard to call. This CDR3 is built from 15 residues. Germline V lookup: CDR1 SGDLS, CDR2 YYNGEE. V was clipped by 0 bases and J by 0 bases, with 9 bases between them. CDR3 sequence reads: CASSVGTTSNYGYTF. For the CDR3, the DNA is TGTGCCAGCAGCGTAGGCACTACCTCTAACTATGGCTACACCTTC.

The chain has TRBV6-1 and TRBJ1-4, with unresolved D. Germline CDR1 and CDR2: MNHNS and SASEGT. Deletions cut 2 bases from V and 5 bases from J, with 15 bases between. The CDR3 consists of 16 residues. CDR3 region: CASSERTGNRNEKLFF. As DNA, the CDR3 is TGTGCCAGCAGTGAACGCACCGGGAACCGAAATGAAAAACTGTTTTTT.

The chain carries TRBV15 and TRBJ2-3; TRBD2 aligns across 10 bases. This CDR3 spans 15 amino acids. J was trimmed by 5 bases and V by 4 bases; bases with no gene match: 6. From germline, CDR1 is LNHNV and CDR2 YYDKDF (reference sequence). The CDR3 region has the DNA TGTGCCACCAGCAAACCGGGACTAGCGAGAGATACGCAGTATTTT. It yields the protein CATSKPGLARDTQYF.

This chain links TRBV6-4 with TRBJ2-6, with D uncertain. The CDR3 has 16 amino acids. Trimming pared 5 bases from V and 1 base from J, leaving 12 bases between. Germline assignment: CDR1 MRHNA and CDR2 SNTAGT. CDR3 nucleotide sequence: TGTGCCAGCAGTTCCGACCAGACGTCTGGGGCCAACGTCCTGACTTTC. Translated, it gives CASSSDQTSGANVLTF.

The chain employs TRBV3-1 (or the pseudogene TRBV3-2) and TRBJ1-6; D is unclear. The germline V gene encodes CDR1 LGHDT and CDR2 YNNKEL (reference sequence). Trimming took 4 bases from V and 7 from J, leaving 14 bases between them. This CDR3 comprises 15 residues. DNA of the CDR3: TGTGCCAGCAGCCTTAGAGGCCGGGAGAATTCACCCCTCCACTTT. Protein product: CASSLRGRENSPLHF.

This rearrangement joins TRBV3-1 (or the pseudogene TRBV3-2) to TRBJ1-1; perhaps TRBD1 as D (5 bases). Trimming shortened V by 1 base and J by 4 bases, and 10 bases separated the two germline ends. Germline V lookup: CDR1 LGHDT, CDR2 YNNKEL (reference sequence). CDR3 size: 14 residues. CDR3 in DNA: TGTGCCAGCAGCCAAGGGGAGGGGACCACTGAAGCTTTCTTT. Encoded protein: CASSQGEGTTEAFF.

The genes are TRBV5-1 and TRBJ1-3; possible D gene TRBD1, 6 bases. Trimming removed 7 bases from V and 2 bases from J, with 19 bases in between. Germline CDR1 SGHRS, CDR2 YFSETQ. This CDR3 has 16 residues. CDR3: CASSLDSTGTGNTIYF. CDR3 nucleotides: TGCGCCAGCTCCTTGGACAGCACGGGTACTGGAAACACCATATATTTT.